This entry features one TCR beta chain sequence. Trimming took 6 bases from V and 1 from J, leaving 9 bases between them. The CDR3 contains 13 residues. The data stem from a study of blood T cell repertoires in COVID-19. Study context: T cells, B-cell-depleted T cells, or PBMCs supplied cDNA or gDNA.

Which cohort a participant joined came from the clinical history participants gave. The method was immunoSEQ multiplex PCR; TCRdb's version includes in-frame clones alone and lacks a portion of them. This table has 250,000 to 400,000 clones, 90% appearing once. This sequence originates from a man between 60 and 75 years old who had recovered from COVID-19. This chain links TRBV12-3 or TRBV12-4 with TRBJ1-1; the D is unclear. Source material: PBMCs or T cells enriched from blood (not recorded which). As DNA, the CDR3 is TGTGCCAGCAGGATTCAGGAGAACACTGAAGCTTTCTTT. It yields the protein CASRIQENTEAFF.